These T cell receptor beta chains were read from a single sample in a study of blood T cells in healthy people across ages. Each CDR3 protein gets one entry after TCRdb re-called the 5' RACE reads with MiXCR. Among around 2 million distinct CDR3 sequences listed, roughly two fifths were seen once. The sample comprised blood. The receptor source for this set is a human donor in good health. The CDR3 runs from the conserved cysteine through the conserved F or W. Each record gives: V gene, D gene, J gene, clone size, CDR3 DNA, CDR3 protein. A D gene is named only where the DNA matches it firmly. Clone size is given for some rows only: seen once, a few or many times, or a class if the clone is expanded.

v_gene: TRBV6-5; d_gene: NA; j_gene: TRBJ2-2; abundance: NA; CDR3nt: TGTGCCAGCAGTTATTCCAGCGCTCACGGGGAGCTGTTTTTT; CDR3aa: CASSYSSAHGELFF
v_gene: TRBV29-1; d_gene: TRBD1; j_gene: TRBJ1-4; abundance: many; CDR3nt: TGCAGCGTTGGTCGACAGGGGCTAACTAATGAAAAACTGTTTTTT; CDR3aa: CSVGRQGLTNEKLFF
v_gene: TRBV7-9; d_gene: NA; j_gene: TRBJ2-1; abundance: NA; CDR3nt: TGTGCCAGCAGCCCCCCCGGGACGAGCTCCTACAATGAGCAGTTCTTC; CDR3aa: CASSPPGTSSYNEQFF
v_gene: TRBV9; d_gene: NA; j_gene: TRBJ2-1; abundance: many; CDR3nt: TGTGCCAGCAGCGGGGACTACAATGAGCAGTTCTTC; CDR3aa: CASSGDYNEQFF
v_gene: TRBV7-2; d_gene: TRBD2; j_gene: TRBJ2-7; abundance: NA; CDR3nt: TGTGCCAGCAGCCATCTTAGCGGGGTCTACTACGAGCAGTACTTC; CDR3aa: CASSHLSGVYYEQYF
v_gene: TRBV20-1; d_gene: NA; j_gene: TRBJ2-5; abundance: few; CDR3nt: TGCAGTGCTACCACCCGGGCAGATGAGCAGTACTTC; CDR3aa: CSATTRADEQYF
v_gene: TRBV7-2; d_gene: NA; j_gene: TRBJ1-2; abundance: few; CDR3nt: TGTGCCAGCAGCCCCCAATCTGGGGACGTGACGGAAAATGGCTACACCTTC; CDR3aa: CASSPQSGDVTENGYTF
v_gene: TRBV18; d_gene: NA; j_gene: TRBJ2-2; abundance: NA; CDR3nt: TGTGCCAGCTCACCACGTGAATTCACCGGGGAGCTGTTTTTT; CDR3aa: CASSPREFTGELFF
v_gene: TRBV28; d_gene: TRBD1; j_gene: TRBJ2-3; abundance: NA; CDR3nt: TGTGCCAGCAGCCAAAATAACAGGGGCCCCTTGGGTGATACGCAGTATTTT; CDR3aa: CASSQNNRGPLGDTQYF
v_gene: TRBV7-9; d_gene: NA; j_gene: TRBJ2-3; abundance: NA; CDR3nt: TGTGCCAGCAGCTTAACAGGAGTTAGCTCAGATACGCAGTATTTT; CDR3aa: CASSLTGVSSDTQYF
v_gene: TRBV4-1; d_gene: TRBD1; j_gene: TRBJ1-4; abundance: few; CDR3nt: TGCGCCAGCAAGGGGACAGGGGAGAGGAAACTGTTTTTT; CDR3aa: CASKGTGERKLFF
v_gene: TRBV5-5; d_gene: TRBD1; j_gene: TRBJ1-6; abundance: NA; CDR3nt: TGTGCCAGCAGCTTTATTACAGGGGATAATTCACCCCTCCACTTT; CDR3aa: CASSFITGDNSPLHF
v_gene: TRBV6-5; d_gene: NA; j_gene: TRBJ1-2; abundance: NA; CDR3nt: TGTGCCAGCAGTTCCCAGGCGATCTATGGCTACACCTTC; CDR3aa: CASSSQAIYGYTF
v_gene: TRBV15; d_gene: NA; j_gene: TRBJ1-1; abundance: few; CDR3nt: TGTGCCACCAGCAGAGGAGAACCTAACACAGGGGCTTTCTTT; CDR3aa: CATSRGEPNTGAFF
v_gene: TRBV5-1; d_gene: NA; j_gene: TRBJ2-1; abundance: few; CDR3nt: TGCGCCAGCAGCTTGGCCATTGGGAGACAATACAATGAGCAGTTCTTC; CDR3aa: CASSLAIGRQYNEQFF
v_gene: TRBV7-2; d_gene: NA; j_gene: TRBJ1-2; abundance: many; CDR3nt: TGCGCCAGCAGCTCCCAGGGTACCTATGGCTACACCTTC; CDR3aa: CASSSQGTYGYTF
v_gene: TRBV10-3; d_gene: NA; j_gene: TRBJ1-2; abundance: NA; CDR3nt: TGTGCCACCAGCGAGGAGTCCCCTTATGGCTACACCTTC; CDR3aa: CATSEESPYGYTF
v_gene: TRBV7-2; d_gene: TRBD2; j_gene: TRBJ2-3; abundance: few; CDR3nt: TGTGCCAGCAGCTTAAGAGGAGCGGGAGGGCTGGCTACGCAGTATTTT; CDR3aa: CASSLRGAGGLATQYF
v_gene: TRBV5-4; d_gene: NA; j_gene: TRBJ2-3; abundance: NA; CDR3nt: TGTGCCAGCAGCTTCCCGGGGGAGGGCACAGATACGCAGTATTTT; CDR3aa: CASSFPGEGTDTQYF
v_gene: TRBV12-3/TRBV12-4; d_gene: NA; j_gene: TRBJ2-1; abundance: NA; CDR3nt: TGTGCCAGCAGCGGGGAGACCCTTTACAATGAGCAGTTCTTC; CDR3aa: CASSGETLYNEQFF
v_gene: TRBV20-1; d_gene: NA; j_gene: TRBJ2-1; abundance: NA; CDR3nt: TGCAGTGCTATTTACCGGGACTCGGGCTACAATGAGCAGTTCTTC; CDR3aa: CSAIYRDSGYNEQFF
v_gene: TRBV20-1; d_gene: NA; j_gene: TRBJ2-5; abundance: NA; CDR3nt: TGCAGTGCTAGAGACCCGACTGTGGGCGGCGAGACCCAGTACTTC; CDR3aa: CSARDPTVGGETQYF
v_gene: TRBV15; d_gene: NA; j_gene: TRBJ1-1; abundance: NA; CDR3nt: TGTGCCACCAGCTTCCTCGGGATTGGGAACACTGAAGCTTTCTTT; CDR3aa: CATSFLGIGNTEAFF
v_gene: TRBV9; d_gene: NA; j_gene: TRBJ2-2; abundance: NA; CDR3nt: TGTGCCAGCAGCCCTCAGGGGGACTATTACACCGGGGAGCCGTTTTTT; CDR3aa: CASSPQGDYYTGEPFF
v_gene: TRBV12-3/TRBV12-4; d_gene: NA; j_gene: TRBJ2-5; abundance: few; CDR3nt: TGTGCCAGCAGTGGGGGTTTGGGATCGCAAGAGACCCAGTACTTC; CDR3aa: CASSGGLGSQETQYF
v_gene: TRBV5-8; d_gene: TRBD1; j_gene: TRBJ1-2; abundance: NA; CDR3nt: TGTGCCAGCAGTCTATGGGGACAGTCTAACTATGGCTACACCTTC; CDR3aa: CASSLWGQSNYGYTF
v_gene: TRBV6-2/TRBV6-3; d_gene: NA; j_gene: TRBJ1-5; abundance: NA; CDR3nt: TGTGCCAGCAGTTGGGGGATTTCCTTAGTGAGGTCGCACCAGCCCCAGCATTTT; CDR3aa: CASSWGISLVRSHQPQHF
v_gene: TRBV4-2; d_gene: TRBD2; j_gene: TRBJ2-7; abundance: few; CDR3nt: TGTGCCAGCAGCCAAGATAATCGGGGGGTTACCTACGAGCAGTACTTC; CDR3aa: CASSQDNRGVTYEQYF
v_gene: TRBV11-2; d_gene: NA; j_gene: TRBJ2-7; abundance: NA; CDR3nt: TGTGCCAGCAGCTGGGGCTTACTCTCCTACGAGCAGTACTTC; CDR3aa: CASSWGLLSYEQYF
v_gene: TRBV20-1; d_gene: NA; j_gene: TRBJ2-4; abundance: NA; CDR3nt: TGCAGTGCCTCGGACAGAATTCGACACATTCAGTACTTC; CDR3aa: CSASDRIRHIQYF
v_gene: TRBV11-2; d_gene: NA; j_gene: TRBJ2-2; abundance: NA; CDR3nt: TGTGCCAGCAGCTTAAATCCGGGGGCGAGGACCGGGGAGCTGTTTTTT; CDR3aa: CASSLNPGARTGELFF
v_gene: TRBV7-2; d_gene: TRBD1; j_gene: TRBJ1-2; abundance: NA; CDR3nt: TGTGCCAGCAGCCCTCTTCGGACAGGTTGGGGCTATGGCCACACCTTC; CDR3aa: CASSPLRTGWGYGHTF
v_gene: TRBV5-1; d_gene: NA; j_gene: TRBJ2-1; abundance: few; CDR3nt: TGCGCCAGCAGCTTGACGTCGCCACGAGAGCAGTTCTTC; CDR3aa: CASSLTSPREQFF
v_gene: TRBV9; d_gene: NA; j_gene: TRBJ2-7; abundance: NA; CDR3nt: TGTGCCAGCCAGCCAGGGGCTGGGTACGAGCAGTACTTC; CDR3aa: CASQPGAGYEQYF
v_gene: TRBV10-3; d_gene: TRBD2; j_gene: TRBJ2-1; abundance: NA; CDR3nt: TGTGCCATCAGTGGTTCGGGGGGGCTTGTGACTGGGCAGTTCTTC; CDR3aa: CAISGSGGLVTGQFF
v_gene: TRBV5-5; d_gene: NA; j_gene: TRBJ1-3; abundance: NA; CDR3nt: TGTGCCAGCAGCCCATGGCGTGGAAACACCATATATTTT; CDR3aa: CASSPWRGNTIYF
v_gene: TRBV11-3; d_gene: NA; j_gene: TRBJ1-1; abundance: few; CDR3nt: TGTGCCAGCAGCTTGATGCGAACACTGGAAGCTTTCTTT; CDR3aa: CASSLMRTLEAFF
v_gene: TRBV7-2; d_gene: TRBD1; j_gene: TRBJ1-2; abundance: many; CDR3nt: TGTGCCAGCAGCTCGGGACAGGCCTATGGCTACACCTTC; CDR3aa: CASSSGQAYGYTF
v_gene: TRBV20-1; d_gene: NA; j_gene: TRBJ2-4; abundance: few; CDR3nt: TGCAGTGCTTCCCTAAGTATTGACAAAAACATTCAGTACTTC; CDR3aa: CSASLSIDKNIQYF
v_gene: TRBV29-1; d_gene: TRBD1; j_gene: TRBJ2-1; abundance: NA; CDR3nt: TGTAGCGCCAGTCCGACCGGGACAGGGGGAGGGGGTCGCAATGAGCAGTTCTTC; CDR3aa: CSASPTGTGGGGRNEQFF
v_gene: TRBV7-2; d_gene: NA; j_gene: TRBJ1-2; abundance: NA; CDR3nt: TGTGCCAGCAGCCCTGCCCGGGGCAGGGGAAATGGCTACACCTTC; CDR3aa: CASSPARGRGNGYTF
v_gene: TRBV20-1; d_gene: TRBD1; j_gene: TRBJ2-2; abundance: once; CDR3nt: TGCAGTGCTTCCCCTCTAGGGACAGGGAACACCGGGGAGCTGTTTTTT; CDR3aa: CSASPLGTGNTGELFF
v_gene: TRBV5-1; d_gene: TRBD1; j_gene: TRBJ2-7; abundance: many; CDR3nt: TGCGCCAGCAGCTTCAACAGGGGGCAGCCCTACGAGCAGTACTTC; CDR3aa: CASSFNRGQPYEQYF
v_gene: TRBV7-8; d_gene: TRBD2; j_gene: TRBJ2-4; abundance: once; CDR3nt: TGTGCCAGCAGCTTCCATAGCGGGGGACCCCTCTACGATGAGCAGTACTTC; CDR3aa: CASSFHSGGPLYDEQYF
v_gene: TRBV29-1; d_gene: NA; j_gene: TRBJ1-2; abundance: few; CDR3nt: TGCAGCGTTGAAGGGAACCCTTACAGCGAACCAGACTATGGCTACACCTTC; CDR3aa: CSVEGNPYSEPDYGYTF
v_gene: TRBV29-1; d_gene: NA; j_gene: TRBJ1-1; abundance: NA; CDR3nt: TGCAGCGTTGGGGTTAGTGGGTGGGCTGAAGCTTTCTTT; CDR3aa: CSVGVSGWAEAFF
v_gene: TRBV4-3; d_gene: NA; j_gene: TRBJ1-4; abundance: NA; CDR3nt: TGCGCCAGCAGCCAAGAATCGAGGGCAGGGGAAAAACTGTTTTTT; CDR3aa: CASSQESRAGEKLFF
v_gene: TRBV10-1; d_gene: TRBD2; j_gene: TRBJ2-5; abundance: NA; CDR3nt: TGCGCCAGCAGTGGTCAGGACGGGACTAGAAAGACCCAGTACTTC; CDR3aa: CASSGQDGTRKTQYF
v_gene: TRBV12-3/TRBV12-4; d_gene: NA; j_gene: TRBJ1-5; abundance: NA; CDR3nt: TGTGCCGGCAGTTTAACCGACATTAGCAATCAGCCCCAGCATTTT; CDR3aa: CAGSLTDISNQPQHF
v_gene: TRBV6-4; d_gene: NA; j_gene: TRBJ1-2; abundance: NA; CDR3nt: TGTGCCAGCAGGGACAGAAAATATGGCTACACCTTC; CDR3aa: CASRDRKYGYTF
v_gene: TRBV19; d_gene: NA; j_gene: TRBJ2-4; abundance: NA; CDR3nt: TGTGCCAGTAGTATAGAGCCAGGGGAGTCGCGGGAGCAGTACTTC; CDR3aa: CASSIEPGESREQYF
v_gene: TRBV11-2; d_gene: TRBD2; j_gene: TRBJ2-3; abundance: NA; CDR3nt: TGTGCCAGCAGCTGGTGGGGGACTAGCGGGGAAACAGATACGCAGTATTTT; CDR3aa: CASSWWGTSGETDTQYF
v_gene: TRBV7-2; d_gene: NA; j_gene: TRBJ1-2; abundance: NA; CDR3nt: TGTGCCAGCAGCTTAGGTGCCTCGGCCATTGGGATCTATGGCTACACCTTC; CDR3aa: CASSLGASAIGIYGYTF
v_gene: TRBV18; d_gene: NA; j_gene: TRBJ2-6; abundance: NA; CDR3nt: TGTGCCAGCTCACCCCTACCGGGGAGGTCGGGGGCCAACGTCCTGACTTTC; CDR3aa: CASSPLPGRSGANVLTF
v_gene: TRBV11-2; d_gene: TRBD1; j_gene: TRBJ1-2; abundance: few; CDR3nt: TGTGCCAGCAGCTCCCTATTCAGGGGGCAAAGTGGCTACACCTTC; CDR3aa: CASSSLFRGQSGYTF
v_gene: TRBV7-9; d_gene: TRBD1; j_gene: TRBJ2-3; abundance: NA; CDR3nt: TGTGCCAGCAGCCCGACAGGGTTGAGGGATACGCAGTATTTT; CDR3aa: CASSPTGLRDTQYF
v_gene: TRBV7-2; d_gene: NA; j_gene: TRBJ1-5; abundance: NA; CDR3nt: TGTGCCAGCAGCCGAGGAGGGGATCAGCCCCGGCATTTT; CDR3aa: CASSRGGDQPRHF
v_gene: TRBV20-1; d_gene: NA; j_gene: TRBJ2-5; abundance: few; CDR3nt: TGCAGTGCTAGAGTACCAGGGCAAGAGACCCAGTACTTC; CDR3aa: CSARVPGQETQYF
v_gene: TRBV3-1; d_gene: NA; j_gene: TRBJ1-1; abundance: NA; CDR3nt: TGTGCCAGCAGCCAAGACCGGGAGGACACTGAAGCTTTCTTT; CDR3aa: CASSQDREDTEAFF
v_gene: TRBV24-1; d_gene: NA; j_gene: TRBJ2-3; abundance: few; CDR3nt: TGTGCCACCAGGGATAGGATTTCCACAGATACGCAGTATTTT; CDR3aa: CATRDRISTDTQYF